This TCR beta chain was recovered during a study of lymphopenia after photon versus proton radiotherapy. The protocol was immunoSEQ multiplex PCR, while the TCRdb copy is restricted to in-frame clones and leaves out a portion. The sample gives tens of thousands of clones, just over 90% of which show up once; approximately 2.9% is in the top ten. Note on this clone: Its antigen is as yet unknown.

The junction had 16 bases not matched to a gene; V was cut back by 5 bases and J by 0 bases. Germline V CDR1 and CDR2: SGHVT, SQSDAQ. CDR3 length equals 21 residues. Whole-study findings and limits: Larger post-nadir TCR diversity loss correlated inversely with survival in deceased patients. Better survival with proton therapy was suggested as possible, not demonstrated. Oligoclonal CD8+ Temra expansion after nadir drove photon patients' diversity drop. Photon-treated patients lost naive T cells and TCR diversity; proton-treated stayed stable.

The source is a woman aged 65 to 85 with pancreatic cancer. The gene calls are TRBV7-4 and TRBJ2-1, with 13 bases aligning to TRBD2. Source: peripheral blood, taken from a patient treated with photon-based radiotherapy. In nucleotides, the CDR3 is TGTGCCAGCAGCGTGCTATTGGGACTAGCGGGACCCCTCAGCTCCTACAATGAGCAGTTCTTC. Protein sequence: CASSVLLGLAGPLSSYNEQFF.